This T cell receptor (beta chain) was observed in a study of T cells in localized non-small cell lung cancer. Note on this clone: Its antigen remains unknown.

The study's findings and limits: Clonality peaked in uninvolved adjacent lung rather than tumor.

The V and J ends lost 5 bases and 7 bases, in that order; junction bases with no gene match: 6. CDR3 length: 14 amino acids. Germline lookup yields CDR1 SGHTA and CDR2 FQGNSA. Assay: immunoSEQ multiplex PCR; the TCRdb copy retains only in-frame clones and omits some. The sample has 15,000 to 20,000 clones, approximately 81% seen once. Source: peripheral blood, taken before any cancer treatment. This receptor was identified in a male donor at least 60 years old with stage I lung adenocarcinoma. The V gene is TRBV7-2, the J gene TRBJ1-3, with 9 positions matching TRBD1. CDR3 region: CASSLGTGWNTIYF. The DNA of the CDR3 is TGTGCCAGCAGCCTCGGGACAGGGTGGAACACCATATATTTT.